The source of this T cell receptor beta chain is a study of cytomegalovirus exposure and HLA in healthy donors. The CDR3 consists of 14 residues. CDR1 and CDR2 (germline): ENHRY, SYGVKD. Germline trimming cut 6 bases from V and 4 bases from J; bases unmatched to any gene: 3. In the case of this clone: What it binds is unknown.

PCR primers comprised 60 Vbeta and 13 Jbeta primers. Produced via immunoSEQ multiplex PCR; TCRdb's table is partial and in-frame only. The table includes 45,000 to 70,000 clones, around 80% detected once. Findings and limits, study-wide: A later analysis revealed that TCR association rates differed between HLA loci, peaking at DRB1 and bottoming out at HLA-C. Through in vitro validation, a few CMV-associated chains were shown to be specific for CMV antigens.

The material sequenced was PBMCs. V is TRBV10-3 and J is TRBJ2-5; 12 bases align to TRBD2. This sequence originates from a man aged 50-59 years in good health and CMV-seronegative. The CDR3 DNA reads TGTGCCATCAGGGCTAGCGGGGGGGGAGAGACCCAGTACTTC. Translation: CAIRASGGGETQYF.